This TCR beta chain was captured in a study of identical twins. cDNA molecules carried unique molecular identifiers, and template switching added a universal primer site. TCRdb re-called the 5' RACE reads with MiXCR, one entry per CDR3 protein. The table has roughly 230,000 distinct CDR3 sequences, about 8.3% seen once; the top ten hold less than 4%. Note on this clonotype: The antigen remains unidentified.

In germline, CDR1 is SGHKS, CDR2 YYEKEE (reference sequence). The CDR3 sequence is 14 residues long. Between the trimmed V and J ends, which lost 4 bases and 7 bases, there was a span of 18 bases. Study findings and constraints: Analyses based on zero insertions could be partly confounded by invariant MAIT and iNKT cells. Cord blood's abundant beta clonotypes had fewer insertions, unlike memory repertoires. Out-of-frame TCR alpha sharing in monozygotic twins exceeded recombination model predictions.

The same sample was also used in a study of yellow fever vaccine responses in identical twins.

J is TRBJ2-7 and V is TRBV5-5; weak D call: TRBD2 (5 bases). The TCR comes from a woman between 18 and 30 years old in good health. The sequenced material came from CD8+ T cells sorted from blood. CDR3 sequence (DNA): TGTGCCAGCAGCCTTAGTTTACTAGGTCGAGAGCAGTACTTC. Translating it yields CASSLSLLGREQYF.